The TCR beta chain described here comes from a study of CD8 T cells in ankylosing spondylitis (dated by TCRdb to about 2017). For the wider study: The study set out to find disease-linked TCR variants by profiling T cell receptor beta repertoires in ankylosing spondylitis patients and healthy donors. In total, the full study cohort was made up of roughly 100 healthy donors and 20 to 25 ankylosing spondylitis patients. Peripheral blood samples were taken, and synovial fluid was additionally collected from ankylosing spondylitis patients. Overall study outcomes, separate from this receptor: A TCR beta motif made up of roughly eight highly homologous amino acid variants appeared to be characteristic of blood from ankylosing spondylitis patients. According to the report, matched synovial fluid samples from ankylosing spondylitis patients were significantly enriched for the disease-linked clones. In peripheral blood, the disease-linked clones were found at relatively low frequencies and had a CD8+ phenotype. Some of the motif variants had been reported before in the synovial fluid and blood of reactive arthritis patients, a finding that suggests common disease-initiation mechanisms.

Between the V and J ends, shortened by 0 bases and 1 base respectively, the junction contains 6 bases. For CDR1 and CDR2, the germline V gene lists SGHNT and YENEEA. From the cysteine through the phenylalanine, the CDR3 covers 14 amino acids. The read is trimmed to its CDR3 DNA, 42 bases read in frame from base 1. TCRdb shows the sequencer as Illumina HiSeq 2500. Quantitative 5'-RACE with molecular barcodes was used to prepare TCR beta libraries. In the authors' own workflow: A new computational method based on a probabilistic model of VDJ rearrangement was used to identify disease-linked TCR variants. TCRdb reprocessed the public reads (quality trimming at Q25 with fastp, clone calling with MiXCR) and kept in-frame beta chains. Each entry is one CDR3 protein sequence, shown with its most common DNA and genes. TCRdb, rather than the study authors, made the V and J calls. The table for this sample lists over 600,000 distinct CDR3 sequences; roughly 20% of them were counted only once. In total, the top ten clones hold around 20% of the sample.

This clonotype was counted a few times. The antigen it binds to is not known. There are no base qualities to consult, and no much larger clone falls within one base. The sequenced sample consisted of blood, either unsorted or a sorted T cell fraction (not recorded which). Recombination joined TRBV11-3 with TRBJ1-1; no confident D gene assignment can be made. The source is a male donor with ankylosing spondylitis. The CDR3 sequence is CASSLESKNTEAFF. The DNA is TGTGCCAGCAGCTTAGAGAGCAAGAACACTGAAGCTTTCTTT.